Given below is one TCR beta chain in context. The data were taken from a study of cytomegalovirus exposure and HLA in healthy donors. Germline CDR1 ENHRY, CDR2 SYGVKD. Deletions cut 1 base from V and 3 bases from J, with 12 bases between. This CDR3 has 15 residues. Profiling relied on immunoSEQ multiplex PCR, and the TCRdb table lists in-frame clones only, not all of them. The data show about 160,000 clones, with under 95% seen just once and approximately 3% held by the top ten. This sequence joins TRBV10-3 and TRBJ1-1, with D possibly TRBD1 on 6 matching bases. This clonotype originated in a woman younger than 30 in good health and CMV-seropositive. Sequencing was carried out using PBMCs. The CDR3 DNA is TGTGCCATCAGTGAGTGGGCAGGGGTCGACACTGAAGCTTTCTTT. It codes for CAISEWAGVDTEAFF.